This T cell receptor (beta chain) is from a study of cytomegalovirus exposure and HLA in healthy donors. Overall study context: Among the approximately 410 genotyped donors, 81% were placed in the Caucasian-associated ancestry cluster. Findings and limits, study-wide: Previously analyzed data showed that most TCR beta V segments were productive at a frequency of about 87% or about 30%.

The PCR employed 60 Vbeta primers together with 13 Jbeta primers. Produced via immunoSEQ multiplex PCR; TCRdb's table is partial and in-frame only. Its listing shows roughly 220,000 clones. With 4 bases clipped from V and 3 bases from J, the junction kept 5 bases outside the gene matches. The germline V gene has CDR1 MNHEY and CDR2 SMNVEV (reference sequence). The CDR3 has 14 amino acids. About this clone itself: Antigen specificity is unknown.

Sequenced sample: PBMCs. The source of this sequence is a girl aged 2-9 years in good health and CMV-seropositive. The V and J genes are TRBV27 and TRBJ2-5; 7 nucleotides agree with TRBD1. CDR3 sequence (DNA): TGTGCCAGCAGTTCCGGACAGGTTGAAGAGACCCAGTACTTC. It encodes CASSSGQVEETQYF.